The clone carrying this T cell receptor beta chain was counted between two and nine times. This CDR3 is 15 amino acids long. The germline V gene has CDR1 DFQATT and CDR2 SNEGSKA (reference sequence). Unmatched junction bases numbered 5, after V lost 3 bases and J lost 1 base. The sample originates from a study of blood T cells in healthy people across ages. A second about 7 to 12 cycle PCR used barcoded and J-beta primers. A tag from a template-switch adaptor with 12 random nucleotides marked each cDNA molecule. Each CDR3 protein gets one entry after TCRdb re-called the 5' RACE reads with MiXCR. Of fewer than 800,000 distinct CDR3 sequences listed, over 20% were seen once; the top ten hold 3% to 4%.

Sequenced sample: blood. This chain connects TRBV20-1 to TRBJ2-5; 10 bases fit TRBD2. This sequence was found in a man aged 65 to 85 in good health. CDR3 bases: TGCAGTGCTAGGGACGGGACTAGCGCCCAAGAGACCCAGTACTTC. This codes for CSARDGTSAQETQYF.